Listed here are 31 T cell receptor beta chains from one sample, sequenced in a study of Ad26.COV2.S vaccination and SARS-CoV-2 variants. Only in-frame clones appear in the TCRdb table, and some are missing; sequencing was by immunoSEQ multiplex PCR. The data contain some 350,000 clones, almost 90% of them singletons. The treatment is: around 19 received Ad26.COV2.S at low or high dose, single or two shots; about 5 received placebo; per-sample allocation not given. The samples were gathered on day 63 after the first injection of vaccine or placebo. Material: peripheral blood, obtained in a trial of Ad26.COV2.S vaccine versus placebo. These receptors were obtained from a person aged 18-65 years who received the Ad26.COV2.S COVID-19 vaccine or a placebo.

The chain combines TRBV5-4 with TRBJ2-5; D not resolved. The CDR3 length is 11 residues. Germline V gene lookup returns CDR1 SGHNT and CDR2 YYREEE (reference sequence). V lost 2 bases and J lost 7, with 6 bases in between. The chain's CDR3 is CASSFLRTQYF. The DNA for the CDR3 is TGTGCCAGCAGCTTTTTGCGGACCCAGTACTTC.

The CDR3 DNA is TGCGCCAGCAGCCAAGAGCAGGGAATCAGAATAGTCGGCTACACCTTC. It specifies CASSQEQGIRIVGYTF. This rearrangement joins TRBV4-1 to TRBJ1-2, with D tentatively TRBD1 (5 bases). Germline loops: CDR1 MGHRA, CDR2 YSYEKL. There are 16 residues in the CDR3. The ends were cut back, 0 bases at V and 8 bases at J, with 19 bases in the middle.

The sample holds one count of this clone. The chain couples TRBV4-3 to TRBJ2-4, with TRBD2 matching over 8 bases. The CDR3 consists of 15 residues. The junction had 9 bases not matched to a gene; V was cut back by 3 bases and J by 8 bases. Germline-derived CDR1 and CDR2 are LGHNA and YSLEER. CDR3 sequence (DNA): TGCGCCAGCAGCCACAGTACTAGCGGCGGGGACATTCAGTACTTC. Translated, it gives CASSHSTSGGDIQYF.

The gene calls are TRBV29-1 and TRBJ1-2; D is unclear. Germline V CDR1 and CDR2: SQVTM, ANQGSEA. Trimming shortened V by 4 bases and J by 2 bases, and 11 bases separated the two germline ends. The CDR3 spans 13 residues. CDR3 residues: CSVVPGRNYGYTF. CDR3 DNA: TGCAGCGTTGTCCCGGGGAGAAACTATGGCTACACCTTC.

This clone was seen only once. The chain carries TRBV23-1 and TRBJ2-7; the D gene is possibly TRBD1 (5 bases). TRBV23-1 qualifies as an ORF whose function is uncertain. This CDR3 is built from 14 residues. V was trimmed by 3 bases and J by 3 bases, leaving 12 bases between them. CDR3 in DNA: TGCGCCAGCAGTCAGTACGACAGAGGCTACGAGCAGTACGTC. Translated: CASSQYDRGYEQYV.

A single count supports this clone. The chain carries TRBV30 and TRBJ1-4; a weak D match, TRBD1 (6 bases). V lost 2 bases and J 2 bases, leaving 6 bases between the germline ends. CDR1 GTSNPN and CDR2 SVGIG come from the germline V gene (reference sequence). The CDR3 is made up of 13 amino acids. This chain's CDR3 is CAWSQGTNEKLFF. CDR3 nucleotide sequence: TGTGCCTGGAGTCAGGGGACTAATGAAAAACTGTTTTTT. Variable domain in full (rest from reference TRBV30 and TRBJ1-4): SQTIHQWPATLVQPVGSPLSLECTVEGTSNPNLYWYRQAAGRGLQLLFYSVGIGQISSEVPQNLSASRPQDRQFILSSKKLLLSDSGFYLCAWSQGTNEKLFFGSGTQLSVL.

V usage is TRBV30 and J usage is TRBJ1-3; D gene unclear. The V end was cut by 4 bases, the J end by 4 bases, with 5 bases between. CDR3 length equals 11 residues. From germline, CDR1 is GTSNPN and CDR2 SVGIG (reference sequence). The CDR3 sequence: CAWMEGNTIYF. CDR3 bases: TGTGCCTGGATGGAGGGAAACACCATATATTTT.

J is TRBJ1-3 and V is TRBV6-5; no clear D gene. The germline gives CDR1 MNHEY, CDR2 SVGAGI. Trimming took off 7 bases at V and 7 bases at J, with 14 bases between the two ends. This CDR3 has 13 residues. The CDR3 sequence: CASNDPPRNTIYF. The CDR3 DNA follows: TGTGCCAGCAACGACCCCCCGAGGAACACCATATATTTT.

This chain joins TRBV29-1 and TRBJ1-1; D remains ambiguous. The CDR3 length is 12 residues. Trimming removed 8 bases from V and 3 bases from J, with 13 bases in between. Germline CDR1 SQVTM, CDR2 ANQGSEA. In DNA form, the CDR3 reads TGCAGCTCAGTCGGGGTGGACACTGAAGCTTTCTTT. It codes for CSSVGVDTEAFF.

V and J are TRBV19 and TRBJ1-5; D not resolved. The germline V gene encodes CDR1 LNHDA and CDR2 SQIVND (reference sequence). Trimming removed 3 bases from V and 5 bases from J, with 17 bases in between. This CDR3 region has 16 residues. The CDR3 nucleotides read TGTGCCAGTAGTATCGTTTGGACGGAGGACGATCAGCCCCAGCATTTT. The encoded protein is CASSIVWTEDDQPQHF.

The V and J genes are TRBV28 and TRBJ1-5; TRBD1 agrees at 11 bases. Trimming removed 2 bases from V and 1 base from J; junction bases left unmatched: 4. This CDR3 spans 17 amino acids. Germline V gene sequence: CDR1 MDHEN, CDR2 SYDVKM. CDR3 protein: CASSLTRDRGSNQPQHF. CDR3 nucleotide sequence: TGTGCCAGCAGTTTAACCCGGGACAGGGGGAGCAATCAGCCCCAGCATTTT.

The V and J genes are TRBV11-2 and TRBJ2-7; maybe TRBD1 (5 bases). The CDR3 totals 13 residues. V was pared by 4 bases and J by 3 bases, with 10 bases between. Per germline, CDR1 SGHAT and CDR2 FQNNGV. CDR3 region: CASSYDRDYEQYF. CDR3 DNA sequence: TGTGCCAGCAGCTACGACAGAGACTACGAGCAGTACTTC.

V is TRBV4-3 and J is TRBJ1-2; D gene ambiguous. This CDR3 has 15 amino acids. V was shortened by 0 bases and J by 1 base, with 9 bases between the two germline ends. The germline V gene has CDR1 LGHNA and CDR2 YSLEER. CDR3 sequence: CASSQDPQNNYGYTF. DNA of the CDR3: TGCGCCAGCAGCCAAGATCCCCAAAATAACTATGGCTACACCTTC.

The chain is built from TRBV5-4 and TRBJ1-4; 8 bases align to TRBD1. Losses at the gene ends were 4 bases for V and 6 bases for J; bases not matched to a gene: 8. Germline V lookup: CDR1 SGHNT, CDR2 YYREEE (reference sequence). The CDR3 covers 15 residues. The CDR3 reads CASSLTGQGDEKLFF. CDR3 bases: TGTGCCAGCAGCCTAACCGGACAGGGAGATGAAAAACTGTTTTTT.

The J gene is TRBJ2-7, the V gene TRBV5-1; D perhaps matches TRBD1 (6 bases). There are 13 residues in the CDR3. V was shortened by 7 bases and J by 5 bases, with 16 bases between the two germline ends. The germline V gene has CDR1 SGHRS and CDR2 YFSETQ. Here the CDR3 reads CASLSSTGNEQYF. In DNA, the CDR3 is TGCGCCAGCCTCAGCTCAACAGGGAACGAGCAGTACTTC.

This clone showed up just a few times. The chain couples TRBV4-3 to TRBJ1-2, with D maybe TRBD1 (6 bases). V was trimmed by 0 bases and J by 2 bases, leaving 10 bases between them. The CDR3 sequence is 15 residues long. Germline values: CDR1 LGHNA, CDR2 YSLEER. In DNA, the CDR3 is TGCGCCAGCAGCCAAGATCACAGGGAAAACTATGGCTACACCTTC. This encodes CASSQDHRENYGYTF.

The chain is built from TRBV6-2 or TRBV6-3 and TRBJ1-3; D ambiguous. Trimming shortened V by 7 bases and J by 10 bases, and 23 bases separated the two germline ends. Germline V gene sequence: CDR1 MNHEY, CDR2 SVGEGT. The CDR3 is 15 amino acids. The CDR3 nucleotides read TGTGCCAGCATCCCGCGACCCGTCTCGGAGAGAACCATATATTTT. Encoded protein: CASIPRPVSERTIYF.

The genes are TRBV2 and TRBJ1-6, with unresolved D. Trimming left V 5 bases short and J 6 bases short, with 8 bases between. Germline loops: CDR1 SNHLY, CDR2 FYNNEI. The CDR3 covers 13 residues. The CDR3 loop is CASSSGVNSPLHF. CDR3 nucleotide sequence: TGTGCCAGCAGTTCTGGGGTTAATTCACCCCTCCACTTT.

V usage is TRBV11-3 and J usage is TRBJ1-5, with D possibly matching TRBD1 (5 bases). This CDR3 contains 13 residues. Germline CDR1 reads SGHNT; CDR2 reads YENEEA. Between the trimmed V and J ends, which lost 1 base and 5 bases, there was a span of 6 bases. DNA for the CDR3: TGTGCCAGCAGCTTAGTGGGGGATCAGCCCCAGCATTTT. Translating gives CASSLVGDQPQHF.

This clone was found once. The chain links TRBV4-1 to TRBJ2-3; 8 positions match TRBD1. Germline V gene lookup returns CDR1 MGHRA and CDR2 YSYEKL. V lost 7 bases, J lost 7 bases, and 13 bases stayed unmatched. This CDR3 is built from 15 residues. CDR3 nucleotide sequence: TGCGCCAGCAAAAACAGGGGGACGCAAGATCATACGCAGTATTTT. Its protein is CASKNRGTQDHTQYF.

The CDR3 DNA reads TGTGCCAGCAGTTCGGGACTCGGTGAGGAGACCCAGTACTTC. Translated: CASSSGLGEETQYF. V and J are TRBV7-9 and TRBJ2-5; possible D gene TRBD2, 6 bases. With 6 bases removed from V and 5 bases from J, the gap between germline ends came to 16 bases. The V gene's germline CDR1 is SEHNR and CDR2 FQNEAQ (reference sequence). This CDR3 contains 14 residues. Using reference TRBV7-9 and TRBJ2-5 for the parts outside the CDR3, the full variable domain is DTGVSQNPRHKITKRGQNVTFRCDPISEHNRLYWYRQTLGQGPEFLTYFQNEAQLEKSRLLSDRFSAERPKGSFSTLEIQRTEQGDSAMYLCASSSGLGEETQYFGPGTRLLVL.

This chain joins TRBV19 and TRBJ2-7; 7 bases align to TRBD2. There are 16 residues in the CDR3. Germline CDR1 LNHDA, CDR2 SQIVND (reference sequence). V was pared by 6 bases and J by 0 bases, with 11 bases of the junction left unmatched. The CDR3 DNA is TGTGCCAGTAGCGGGGGTCTGCGGGGGAGCTCCTACGAGCAGTACTTC. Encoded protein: CASSGGLRGSSYEQYF.

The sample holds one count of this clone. The CDR3 region is CASSQNWGTDTQYF. In DNA, the CDR3 is TGCGCCAGCAGCCAAAATTGGGGGACAGATACGCAGTATTTT. V usage is TRBV4-1 and J usage is TRBJ2-3; D may match TRBD1 or TRBD2 (5 bases each). V was trimmed by 2 bases and J by 3 bases, leaving 9 bases between them. Germline loops: CDR1 MGHRA, CDR2 YSYEKL. This CDR3 spans 14 amino acids.

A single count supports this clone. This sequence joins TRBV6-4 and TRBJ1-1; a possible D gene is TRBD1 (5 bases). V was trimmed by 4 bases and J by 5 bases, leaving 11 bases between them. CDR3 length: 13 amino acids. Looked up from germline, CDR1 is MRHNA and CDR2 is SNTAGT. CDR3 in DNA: TGTGCCAGCAGTGCAGGGTGGGCAACTGAAGCTTTCTTT. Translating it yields CASSAGWATEAFF.

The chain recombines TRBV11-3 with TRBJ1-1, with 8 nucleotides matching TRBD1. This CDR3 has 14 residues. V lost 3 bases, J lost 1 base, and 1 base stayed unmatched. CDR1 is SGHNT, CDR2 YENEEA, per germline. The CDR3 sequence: CASSFGTGNTEAFF. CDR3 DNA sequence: TGTGCCAGCAGCTTTGGGACAGGGAACACTGAAGCTTTCTTT.

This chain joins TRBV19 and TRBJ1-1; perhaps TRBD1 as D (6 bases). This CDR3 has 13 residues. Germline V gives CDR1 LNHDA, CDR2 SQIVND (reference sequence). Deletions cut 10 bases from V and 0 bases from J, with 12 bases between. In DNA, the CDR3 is TGTGCCACCCGGACAGACATGAACACTGAAGCTTTCTTT. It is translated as CATRTDMNTEAFF.

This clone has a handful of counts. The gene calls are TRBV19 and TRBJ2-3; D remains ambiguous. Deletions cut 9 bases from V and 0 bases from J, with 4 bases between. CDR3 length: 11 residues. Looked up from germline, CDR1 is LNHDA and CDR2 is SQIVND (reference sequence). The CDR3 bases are TGTGCCAGAATTAGCACAGATACGCAGTATTTT. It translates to CARISTDTQYF.

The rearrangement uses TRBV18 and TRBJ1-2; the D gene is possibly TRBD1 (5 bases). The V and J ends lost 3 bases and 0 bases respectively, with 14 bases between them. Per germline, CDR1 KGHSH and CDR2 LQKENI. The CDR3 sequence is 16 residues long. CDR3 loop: CASSPLDSATNYGYTF. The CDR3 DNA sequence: TGTGCCAGCTCACCCCTAGACAGCGCTACTAACTATGGCTACACCTTC.

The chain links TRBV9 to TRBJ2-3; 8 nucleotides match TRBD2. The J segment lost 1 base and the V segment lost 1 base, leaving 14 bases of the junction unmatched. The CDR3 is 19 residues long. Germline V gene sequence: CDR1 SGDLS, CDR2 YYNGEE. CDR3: CASSVRLAGGLLGTDTQYF. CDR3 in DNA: TGTGCCAGCAGCGTAAGGCTGGCGGGGGGACTCCTTGGCACAGATACGCAGTATTTT.

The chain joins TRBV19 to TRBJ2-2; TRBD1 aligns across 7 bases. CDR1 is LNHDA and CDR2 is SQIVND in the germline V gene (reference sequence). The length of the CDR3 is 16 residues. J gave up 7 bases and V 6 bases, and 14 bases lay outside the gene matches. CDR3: CASSQRRGPGIGELFF. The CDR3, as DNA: TGTGCCAGTAGCCAGAGAAGGGGGCCCGGGATCGGGGAGCTGTTTTTT. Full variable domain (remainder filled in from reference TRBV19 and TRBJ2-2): DGGITQSPKYLFRKEGQNVTLSCEQNLNHDAMYWYRQDPGQGLRLIYYSQIVNDFQKGDIAEGYSVSREKKESFPLTVTSAQKNPTAFYLCASSQRRGPGIGELFFGEGSRLTVL.

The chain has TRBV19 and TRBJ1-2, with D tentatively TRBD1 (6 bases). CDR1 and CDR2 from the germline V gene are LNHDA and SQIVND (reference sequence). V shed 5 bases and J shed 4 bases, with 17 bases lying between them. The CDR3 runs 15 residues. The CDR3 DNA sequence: TGTGCCAGTAGTGTCGGACCGGGCAGGGGCTATGGCTACACCTTC. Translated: CASSVGPGRGYGYTF.